This T cell receptor (beta chain) was captured in a study of OX40 agonist ivuxolimab in advanced cancers. On the study more broadly: The patients got ivuxolimab, which is an agonistic anti-OX40 (CD134) antibody. Patients in the trial were receiving intravenous ivuxolimab every 2 weeks, at doses of 0.01 to 10 mg/kg.

CDR3 size: 17 residues. Germline V lookup: CDR1 WNHNN, CDR2 SYGVQD (reference sequence). V was trimmed by 0 bases and J by 0 bases, leaving 11 bases between them. Points on this clone: As yet, its antigen is unknown.

Whole-study findings and limits: Dose levels from 0.1 to 3.0 mg/kg saw CD4+ and CD8+ blood T cells expand clonally by week 6.

Generated by immunoSEQ multiplex PCR, the TCRdb table keeps only in-frame clones and is missing some. The sample includes under 65,000 clones, around 93% seen only once; the top ten take roughly 0.45%. This specimen was CD4+ or CD8+ T cells sorted from blood, taken in a trial of the OX40 agonist ivuxolimab. This chain connects TRBV10-1 to TRBJ2-2; no clear D gene. This TCR was recovered from an adult with an advanced solid tumor such as melanoma, head and neck, liver or kidney cancer. The CDR3 region has the DNA TGCGCCAGCAGTGAGTCTATGGATTTAACGAACACCGGGGAGCTGTTTTTT. It encodes CASSESMDLTNTGELFF.